This paragraph covers one TCR beta chain sequence. The sample belongs to a study of blood T cell repertoires in COVID-19. About the research overall: From the United States, Italy and Spain came samples of acute and convalescent COVID-19.

CDR3 length: 14 residues. Germline V lookup: CDR1 LGHNA, CDR2 YSLEER. V was clipped by 1 base and J by 3 bases, with 7 bases between them. The authors' processing: The assay estimated nucleated cells by amplifying reference gene primers. Assay: immunoSEQ multiplex PCR; the TCRdb copy retains only in-frame clones and omits some. V, J and clone size are taken as reported in that table, and D and trimming were inferred from the DNA itself. Of tens of thousands of clones in the sample, 85% to 90% were seen once. The sample comprised peripheral blood. The TCR sequence derives from a human donor in a cohort sampled during active COVID-19. The V and J genes are TRBV4-3 and TRBJ1-3; D gene ambiguous. This CDR3 is CASSQGGVGNTIYF. The DNA of the CDR3 is TGCGCCAGCAGCCAAGGAGGTGTTGGAAACACCATATATTTT.